This entry is about one T cell receptor (beta chain). The data were taken from a study of blood T cell repertoires in COVID-19. The wider study: The analysed material was cDNA or gDNA that came from T cells, B-cell-depleted T cells, or PBMCs.

This CDR3 comprises 16 residues. V was shortened by 1 base and J by 2 bases, with 9 bases between the two germline ends. In germline, CDR1 is LNHDA, CDR2 SQIVND (reference sequence). Sequencing was performed with immunoSEQ multiplex PCR; in TCRdb, only in-frame clones are kept and a portion is missing. The sample contains about 360,000 clones, around 88% of which appear only once. V and J are TRBV19 and TRBJ2-6; D remains unclear. Sequenced: peripheral blood. The TCR was taken from a woman aged 55 to 70 with COVID-19, enrolled during active disease. DNA for the CDR3: TGTGCCAGTAGTATAGGCAGGTTCGCTGGGGCCAACGTCCTGACTTTC. It specifies CASSIGRFAGANVLTF. The full variable domain, its missing parts supplied by reference TRBV19 and TRBJ2-6, is DGGITQSPKYLFRKEGQNVTLSCEQNLNHDAMYWYRQDPGQGLRLIYYSQIVNDFQKGDIAEGYSVSREKKESFPLTVTSAQKNPTAFYLCASSIGRFAGANVLTFGAGSRLTVL.